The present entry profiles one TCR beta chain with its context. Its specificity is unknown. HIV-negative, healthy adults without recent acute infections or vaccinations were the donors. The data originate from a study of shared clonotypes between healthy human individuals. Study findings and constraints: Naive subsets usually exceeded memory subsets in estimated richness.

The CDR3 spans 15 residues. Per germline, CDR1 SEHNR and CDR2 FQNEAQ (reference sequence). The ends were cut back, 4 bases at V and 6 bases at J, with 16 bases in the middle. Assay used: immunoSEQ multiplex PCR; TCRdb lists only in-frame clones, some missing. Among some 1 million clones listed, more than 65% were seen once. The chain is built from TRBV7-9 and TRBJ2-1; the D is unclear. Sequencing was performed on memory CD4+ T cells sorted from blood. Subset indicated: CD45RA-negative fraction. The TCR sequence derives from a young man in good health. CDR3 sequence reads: CASSSQDGSFNEQFF. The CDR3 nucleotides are TGTGCCAGCAGCTCCCAGGACGGAAGTTTCAATGAGCAGTTCTTC. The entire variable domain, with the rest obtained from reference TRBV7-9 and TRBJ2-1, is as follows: DTGVSQNPRHKITKRGQNVTFRCDPISEHNRLYWYRQTLGQGPEFLTYFQNEAQLEKSRLLSDRFSAERPKGSFSTLEIQRTEQGDSAMYLCASSSQDGSFNEQFFGPGTRLTVL.